This is a list of T cell receptor beta chains from one sample in a study of control samples from healthy donors and cancer patients. TCRdb's table, derived via immunoSEQ multiplex PCR, lists solely in-frame clones and lacks some. The repertoire holds around 68,000 clones, with 84% as singletons. Sequencing was carried out using blood. Every receptor here comes from a man between 45 and 60 years old in good health. Both conserved end residues are part of each CDR3. The order of the fields is V gene, clone size, J gene, CDR3 protein. Size values are once, few and many counts, or a class for expanded clones, and some rows have none.

>TRBV2|NA|TRBJ2-3
CASSDRTSMDVDTQYF
>TRBV9|NA|TRBJ2-3
CASNPGVAGTDTQYF
>TRBV5-6|NA|TRBJ2-7
CASSPTGRYEQYF
>TRBV25-1|NA|TRBJ2-1
CASSESPSGRAYNEQFF
>TRBV12-5|NA|TRBJ2-5
CASGLDPSGSAQETQYF
>TRBV7-6|NA|TRBJ2-2
CASSLTGAGTGELFF
>TRBV7-8|NA|TRBJ2-1
CASSYRLAGGPNEQFF
>TRBV7-9|once|TRBJ1-4
CASSSSRDSREKLFF
>TRBV12-3/TRBV12-4|NA|TRBJ2-5
CASSSNWETQYF
>TRBV7-9|once|TRBJ1-5
CASSSLDQPQHF
>TRBV2|NA|TRBJ2-7
CASSDGQGEREQYF
>TRBV4-1|NA|TRBJ1-5
CASSQVILQPQHF
>TRBV4-1|few|TRBJ1-6
CASSQFRVGSPLHF
>TRBV11-2|NA|TRBJ2-7
CASSLDGGGSGAQYF
>TRBV7-9|few|TRBJ1-1
CASSAGQGVGAAFF
>TRBV24-1|NA|TRBJ1-2
CATSDLSGLDGGYTF
>TRBV6-2/TRBV6-3|NA|TRBJ2-1
CASSEWTGGKDEQFF
>TRBV6-5|NA|TRBJ1-5
CASSYTGNNQPQHF
>TRBV2|NA|TRBJ1-2
CASNKDRLGDYGYTF
>TRBV6-5|NA|TRBJ1-5
CASTDYSNQPQHF
>TRBV28|NA|TRBJ2-3
CASHSFGSPRDTQYF
>TRBV15|NA|TRBJ2-1
CATSRGSGRALGEQFF
>TRBV5-1|NA|TRBJ2-3
CASSWGQPTDTQYF
>TRBV11-3|NA|TRBJ2-1
CASSLEGGLSGRANNEQFF
>TRBV11-3|NA|TRBJ1-1
CASSLDLAAEAFF
>TRBV7-9|NA|TRBJ2-1
CASSSGTTFSYNEQFF
>TRBV30|NA|TRBJ2-4
CAWSVRGGNIQYF
>TRBV27|few|TRBJ2-2
CASSPRQGNFPGELFF
>TRBV27|NA|TRBJ2-1
CASSLGTSGRGYNEQFF
>TRBV9|NA|TRBJ2-3
CASSVSPVGTDTQYF
>TRBV5-1|NA|TRBJ2-1
CASSPGTSYNEQFF
>TRBV19|NA|TRBJ2-1
CASSIVPGGILYNEQFF